This entry lists 32 T cell receptor beta chains sequenced from one sample in a study of identical twins. TCRdb re-called the 5' RACE reads through MiXCR, storing one row per CDR3 protein. The data contain around 490,000 distinct CDR3 sequences, around 15% of them singletons. This sample also appeared in a second study, on yellow fever vaccine responses in identical twins.

The sample taken for sequencing was CD4+ T cells sorted from blood. The source is a woman aged 18-29 years in good health.

Many counts were recorded for this clonotype. The chain joins TRBV12-3 or TRBV12-4 to TRBJ2-5; D may be TRBD1 or TRBD2 (6 bases each). V was shortened by 0 bases and J by 4 bases, with 15 bases between the two germline ends. CDR3 length equals 16 residues. CDR3 region: CASSLARGDHPETQYF. The CDR3 region has the DNA TGTGCCAGCAGTTTAGCGAGGGGGGACCACCCAGAGACCCAGTACTTC.

A few counts support this clonotype. The chain links TRBV2 to TRBJ2-5; 11 nucleotides match TRBD2. Germline assignment: CDR1 SNHLY and CDR2 FYNNEI. With 6 bases clipped from V and 4 bases from J, the junction kept 10 bases outside the gene matches. The CDR3 loop spans 16 amino acids. This CDR3 reads CASRGQLLAGAETQYF. DNA of the CDR3: TGTGCCAGCAGGGGACAACTACTAGCGGGAGCAGAGACCCAGTACTTC.

This sequence joins TRBV10-3 and TRBJ1-3; no clear D gene. The germline V gene has CDR1 ENHRY and CDR2 SYGVKD. V was shortened by 3 bases and J by 0 bases, with 15 bases between the two germline ends. This CDR3 is 17 amino acids long. This CDR3 reads CAISDQTPTSSGNTIYF. The CDR3 nucleotides read TGTGCCATCAGTGACCAAACGCCGACGAGCTCTGGAAACACCATATATTTT.

In this sample, this clonotype turned up a few times. The V gene is TRBV6-1, the J gene TRBJ2-1; TRBD2 agrees at 12 bases. Germline values: CDR1 MNHNS, CDR2 SASEGT. The CDR3 sequence is 16 residues long. V dropped 6 bases and J dropped 5; count of bases not matched to a gene: 8. This CDR3 is CASRRGLAGGDNEQFF. CDR3 DNA: TGTGCCAGCAGGCGGGGGCTAGCGGGAGGGGACAATGAGCAGTTCTTC.

Comments on this clonotype: Being one base from a much bigger clone, this may be a read error. The rearrangement uses TRBV25-1 and TRBJ2-1, with 12 bases lining up with TRBD2. The CDR3 totals 14 residues. The germline gives CDR1 MGHDK, CDR2 SYGVNS. The CDR3 DNA reads TGTGCCAGCCGGGGACTAGCGGGCTACAATGGGCAGTTCTTC. Translating it yields CASRGLAGYNGQFF.

As for this clonotype: As the CDR3 is not closed by the conserved phenylalanine or tryptophan, this likely results from a read error. This rearrangement joins TRBV3-1 to TRBJ2-1; 9 nucleotides match TRBD2. Trimming removed 4 bases from V and 1 base from J; junction bases left unmatched: 8. CDR1 LGHDT and CDR2 YNNKEL come from the germline V gene (reference sequence). This CDR3 spans 17 amino acids. Here the CDR3 reads CASSLLSGRESYNEQFS. CDR3 in DNA: TGTGCCAGCAGCCTCCTTAGCGGGAGAGAGTCCTACAATGAGCAGTTCTCC.

This clonotype was observed a few times. The V gene is TRBV12-3 or TRBV12-4, the J gene TRBJ1-2; no clear D gene. The CDR3 is 13 amino acids. Trimming stripped 5 bases from V and 4 bases from J, with 11 bases between. Written as DNA, the CDR3 is TGTGCCAGCAGTACGGACGGATCCTATGGCTACACCTTC. Translation gives CASSTDGSYGYTF.

This clonotype was seen only a few times. Here the CDR3 reads CAISELGGQGGTEAFF. The CDR3 bases are TGTGCCATCAGTGAGTTAGGAGGGCAGGGCGGCACTGAAGCTTTCTTT. V usage is TRBV10-3 and J usage is TRBJ1-1; D possibly corresponds to TRBD1 (5 bases). Trimming stripped 1 base from V and 4 bases from J, with 16 bases between. The CDR3 is made up of 16 amino acids. Germline V gene sequence: CDR1 ENHRY, CDR2 SYGVKD.

There are a few counts of this clonotype. The V gene is TRBV27, the J gene TRBJ2-7; D gene uncertain. The CDR3 length is 18 residues. V lost 2 bases, J lost 2 bases, and 22 bases lay in between. In germline, CDR1 is MNHEY, CDR2 SMNVEV (reference sequence). CDR3 in amino acids: CASSLLNIGSPTPYEQYF. As DNA, the CDR3 is TGTGCCAGCAGTTTACTGAATATAGGGTCTCCTACCCCCTACGAGCAGTACTTC.

In its sample, this clonotype was seen a few times. The genes are TRBV20-1 and TRBJ1-5; D gene unclear. The length of the CDR3 is 12 residues. CDR1 is DFQATT and CDR2 is SNEGSKA in the germline V gene (reference sequence). V was clipped by 2 bases and J by 8 bases, with 10 bases between them. This CDR3 is CSARRAGKPQHF. The DNA for the CDR3 is TGCAGTGCTAGAAGGGCAGGTAAGCCCCAGCATTTT.

This clonotype showed up just a few times. The genes are TRBV15 and TRBJ2-1; TRBD1 aligns across 7 bases. CDR3 length: 14 residues. Trimming at V came to 4 bases and at J to 7 bases, leaving 7 bases not matched to a gene. Per the germline V gene, CDR1 is LNHNV and CDR2 is YYDKDF (reference sequence). This chain's CDR3 is CATSTDRVVNEQFF. The CDR3, as DNA: TGTGCCACCAGCACCGACAGGGTTGTGAATGAGCAGTTCTTC.

This clonotype was observed a handful of times. This chain joins TRBV20-1 and TRBJ2-7, with a tentative D call TRBD1 (5 bases). There are 12 residues in the CDR3. Germline V gene sequence: CDR1 DFQATT, CDR2 SNEGSKA (reference sequence). The V end lost 6 bases, the J end lost 2 bases, and 11 bases lay between the germline ends. The CDR3 spells CSAGVQAYEQYV. In nucleotides, the CDR3 is TGCAGTGCCGGAGTACAGGCCTACGAGCAGTACGTC.

This clonotype was observed a handful of times. The chain has TRBV25-1 and TRBJ1-2; D gene unclear. Trimming stripped 1 base from V and 8 bases from J, with 8 bases between. The CDR3 consists of 12 residues. From germline, CDR1 is MGHDK and CDR2 SYGVNS. The CDR3, as DNA: TGTGCCAGCAGTGAATTCCGTGTAGGCTACACCTTC. This translates into CASSEFRVGYTF.

V usage is TRBV3-1 and J usage is TRBJ2-1; possibly TRBD2 for D (6 bases). Trimming cost V 0 bases and J 0 bases, with 6 bases left between them. The CDR3 extends over 15 amino acids. Germline V gene data show CDR1 as LGHDT and CDR2 as YNNKEL (reference sequence). CDR3: CASSQDSGSYNEQFF. The DNA of the CDR3 is TGTGCCAGCAGCCAAGATAGCGGCTCCTACAATGAGCAGTTCTTC.

The V and J genes are TRBV6-1 and TRBJ1-4; D might be TRBD1 (5 bases). The CDR3 has 15 amino acids. V was clipped by 6 bases and J by 7 bases, with 18 bases between them. Germline CDR1 is MNHNS and CDR2 is SASEGT. The CDR3 DNA follows: TGTGCCAGCAGCCGGGGGTACTTTGAGGTTGAAAAACTGTTTTTT. The encoded protein is CASSRGYFEVEKLFF.

This clonotype was seen only a few times. The CDR3 coding sequence is TGTGCCAGCAGCTTAGTAGGGGGCTTTGAAAAACTGTTTTTT. Translated, it gives CASSLVGGFEKLFF. The V gene is TRBV7-9, the J gene TRBJ1-4, with 7 bases aligning to TRBD1. J gave up 7 bases and V 1 base, and 3 bases lay outside the gene matches. The length of the CDR3 is 14 residues. Germline V gene lookup returns CDR1 SEHNR and CDR2 FQNEAQ (reference sequence).

This clonotype was counted many times. J is TRBJ2-2 and V is TRBV12-3 or TRBV12-4; no definite D call. The CDR3 is 13 amino acids. The ends were cut back, 8 bases at V and 6 bases at J, with 13 bases in the middle. The CDR3 DNA follows: TGTGCCAGCCGCCCAGACGGGCCCGGGGAGCTGTTTTTT. It is translated as CASRPDGPGELFF.

This clonotype has a handful of counts. The rearrangement joins TRBV18 to TRBJ2-2, with D possibly matching TRBD1 (5 bases). Trimming cost V 1 base and J 0 bases, with 6 bases left between them. The CDR3 has 15 residues. Germline CDR1 reads KGHSH; CDR2 reads LQKENI. The CDR3 reads CASSPLGPNTGELFF. The DNA for the CDR3 is TGTGCCAGCTCACCACTGGGGCCGAACACCGGGGAGCTGTTTTTT. The variable domain in full, with the rest retrieved from reference TRBV18 and TRBJ2-2, is NAGVMQNPRHLVRRRGQEARLRCSPMKGHSHVYWYRQLPEEGLKFMVYLQKENIIDESGMPKERFSAEFPKEGPSILRIQQVVRGDSAAYFCASSPLGPNTGELFFGEGSRLTVL.

At least ten counts were recorded for this clonotype. The chain combines TRBV5-1 with TRBJ2-5; D is perhaps TRBD1 (5 bases). The CDR3 runs 13 residues. Germline values: CDR1 SGHRS, CDR2 YFSETQ. The V end lost 0 bases, the J end lost 4 bases, and 7 bases lay between the germline ends. The CDR3 DNA is TGCGCCAGCAGCTTGGCAGGGTCAGAGACCCAGTACTTC. Its protein is CASSLAGSETQYF.

This clonotype was seen more than once but under ten times. This sequence joins TRBV24-1 and TRBJ2-1; TRBD1 aligns across 8 bases. The CDR3 is made up of 13 amino acids. CDR1 is KGHDR and CDR2 is SFDVKD in the germline V gene. Trimming removed 9 bases from V and 7 bases from J; junction bases left unmatched: 7. The CDR3 region is CATLGQGANEQFF. For the CDR3, the DNA is TGTGCCACCTTGGGGCAGGGGGCGAATGAGCAGTTCTTC.

This clonotype appeared a few times. CDR3 nucleotides: TGTGCCAGCAGTTTTCGGTGGGGGACTAGCGGGAGGGCCAAATTAGCCGCGGATACGCAGTATTTT. It specifies CASSFRWGTSGRAKLAADTQYF. The chain joins TRBV27 to TRBJ2-3, with TRBD2 matching 16 bases. The CDR3 runs 22 residues. V dropped 3 bases and J dropped 6; count of bases not matched to a gene: 21. Germline CDR1 MNHEY, CDR2 SMNVEV (reference sequence).

This clonotype was seen a few times. V and J are TRBV11-2 and TRBJ2-1, with TRBD2 identical over 13 bases. CDR3 length: 18 amino acids. CDR1 is SGHAT, CDR2 FQNNGV, per germline. V shed 1 base and J 2 bases; nucleotides not matched to a gene: 5. CDR3 residues: CASSLVGLAGVTYNEQFF. The CDR3 DNA follows: TGTGCCAGCAGCTTAGTTGGACTAGCGGGAGTTACCTACAATGAGCAGTTCTTC.

This clonotype was detected a few times. This chain joins TRBV20-1 and TRBJ2-5, with TRBD2 matching over 10 bases. CDR3 length equals 14 residues. J gave up 5 bases and V 5 bases, and 8 bases lay outside the gene matches. Per the germline V gene, CDR1 is DFQATT and CDR2 is SNEGSKA (reference sequence). CDR3 residues: CSAHLAGVGETQYF. Written as DNA, the CDR3 is TGCAGTGCTCATCTAGCGGGGGTCGGGGAGACCCAGTACTTC.

This clonotype has just a few counts. The gene calls are TRBV20-1 and TRBJ1-1; D is unclear. The germline V and J ends were trimmed by 3 bases and 1 base, with 9 bases remaining between them. Looked up from germline, CDR1 is DFQATT and CDR2 is SNEGSKA (reference sequence). The length of the CDR3 is 13 residues. The CDR3 DNA sequence: TGCAGTGCTAGGAGTCAGGCGAACACTGAAGCTTTCTTT. The encoded protein is CSARSQANTEAFF.

There are a few counts of this clonotype. The chain carries TRBV5-1 and TRBJ2-5; maybe TRBD1 (5 bases). The V end was cut by 3 bases, the J end by 2 bases, with 11 bases between. Germline V gene lookup returns CDR1 SGHRS and CDR2 YFSETQ. CDR3 length equals 14 residues. The CDR3 DNA reads as TGCGCCAGCAGCTGGGGCGTCGGACAAGAGACCCAGTACTTC. It codes for CASSWGVGQETQYF.

This clonotype was counted between two and nine times. The rearrangement uses TRBV5-1 and TRBJ2-7, with 7 bases identical to TRBD2. The CDR3 has 15 residues. Trimming removed 1 base from V and 7 bases from J; junction bases left unmatched: 11. Germline CDR1 SGHRS, CDR2 YFSETQ. The CDR3 region has the DNA TGCGCCAGCAGCTTGACGACGGGAGGCTGGAGTGAGCAGTACTTC. It yields the protein CASSLTTGGWSEQYF.

This clonotype occurred a few times. V and J are TRBV12-3 or TRBV12-4 and TRBJ2-3, with TRBD1 matching over 8 bases. With 5 bases clipped from V and 6 bases from J, the junction kept 13 bases outside the gene matches. This CDR3 region has 16 residues. The CDR3 DNA reads as TGTGCCAGCAGTCCGCAGGGGGCGCGGTTCTCGGATACGCAGTATTTT. As protein: CASSPQGARFSDTQYF.

The rearrangement links TRBV5-1 to TRBJ2-2, with 7 bases that match TRBD2. Unmatched junction bases numbered 7, after V lost 3 bases and J lost 2 bases. This CDR3 contains 16 residues. Germline V CDR1 and CDR2: SGHRS, YFSETQ. In DNA, the CDR3 is TGCGCCAGCAGCTCCCGGGGAGGGAAAAACACCGGGGAGCTGTTTTTT. Translation: CASSSRGGKNTGELFF.

This chain uses TRBV11-1 with TRBJ2-2; 10 nucleotides line up with TRBD2. Germline V CDR1 and CDR2: SGHAT, FQDESV (reference sequence). There are 20 residues in the CDR3. The V gene end was trimmed by 2 bases and the J gene end by 1 base; junction bases not matched to a gene: 13. The CDR3 loop reads CASSLRGIGLADRNTGELFF. DNA for the CDR3: TGTGCCAGCAGCTTAAGGGGGATCGGACTAGCGGATAGGAACACCGGGGAGCTGTTTTTT. The complete variable domain, with remaining parts taken from reference TRBV11-1 and TRBJ2-2, reads EAEVAQSPRYKITEKSQAVAFWCDPISGHATLYWYRQILGQGPELLVQFQDESVVDDSQLPKDRFSAERLKGVDSTLKIQPAELGDSAMYLCASSLRGIGLADRNTGELFFGEGSRLTVL.

The V and J genes are TRBV7-2 and TRBJ1-1; 9 positions match TRBD1. The length of the CDR3 is 17 residues. CDR1 is SGHTA and CDR2 is FQGNSA in the germline V gene. The junction had 16 bases not matched to a gene; V was cut back by 6 bases and J by 5 bases. The CDR3, as DNA: TGTGCCAGCAGGGCAACAGGGGGCGCGAAAGGCGGTACTGAAGCTTTCTTT. Translation: CASRATGGAKGGTEAFF.

This clonotype was seen only a few times. The chain recombines TRBV18 with TRBJ1-1; D uncertain. V was trimmed by 4 bases and J by 1 base, leaving 10 bases between them. Germline CDR1 KGHSH, CDR2 LQKENI. The length of the CDR3 is 14 residues. Here the CDR3 DNA reads TGTGCCAGCTCACGGCAGACCCAGAACACTGAAGCTTTCTTT. Its translation is CASSRQTQNTEAFF.

Only a few counts were recorded for this clonotype. The chain employs TRBV2 and TRBJ2-7; TRBD1 agrees at 10 bases. After removal of 6 bases from V and 2 bases from J, the junction contained 4 bases not matched to a gene. The CDR3 is 14 residues long. Germline V CDR1 and CDR2: SNHLY, FYNNEI. The CDR3 DNA sequence: TGTGCCAGCAGAGCCGGGACAGGGGCCTACGAGCAGTACTTC. As protein: CASRAGTGAYEQYF.